The clone carrying this T cell receptor (beta chain) was observed at least ten times. The CDR3 contains 14 residues. V lost 2 bases to trimming and J lost 4 bases, with 12 bases between them. CDR1 and CDR2 from the germline V gene are KGHSH and LQKENI. The record originates from a study of blood T cells in healthy people across ages. A J-beta primer mix and a sample-barcoded 5' primer were used in a second PCR of roughly 6 to 12 cycles. TCRdb re-called the 5' RACE reads through MiXCR, storing one row per CDR3 protein. Among 1.5 million to 2 million distinct CDR3 sequences listed, approximately 30% were seen once.

The chain joins TRBV18 to TRBJ2-7; D may be TRBD1 (5 bases). The sample comprised blood. The origin of this receptor is a woman aged 25-40 years in good health. The CDR3 region is CASSPNPGSYEQYF. CDR3 sequence (DNA): TGTGCCAGCTCACCAAATCCAGGGTCTTACGAGCAGTACTTC.